Each of the 27 T cell receptor beta chains below was sequenced from the same sample in a study of T-cell reconstitution after alpha-beta-depleted transplantation in children. Preparation of the TCRbeta library used unique molecular identifiers. TCRdb fed the PCR reads into MiXCR, producing one record per CDR3 protein. The sample has about 540,000 distinct CDR3 sequences, about 16% seen once. The sample in question was PBMCs from the stem cell graft donor, obtained from the stem cell graft. The receptor set was obtained from a human donor who donated a stem cell graft to a child with acute lymphoblastic leukemia.

This rearrangement joins TRBV29-1 to TRBJ2-1; tentative D call: TRBD1 (6 bases). The length of the CDR3 is 15 residues. In germline, CDR1 is SQVTM, CDR2 ANQGSEA. Trimming stripped 0 bases from V and 7 bases from J, with 16 bases between. The CDR3 loop reads CSVEDWTVIGNEQFF. CDR3 in DNA: TGCAGCGTTGAAGATTGGACAGTTATTGGGAATGAGCAGTTCTTC.

This clonotype has only a few counts. V is TRBV12-3 or TRBV12-4 and J is TRBJ1-6; unclear D gene. The V and J ends lost 3 bases and 9 bases respectively, with 12 bases between them. The CDR3 is 14 residues long. The CDR3 region is CASSFSGEGSPLHF. The CDR3 bases are TGTGCCAGCAGTTTTAGTGGAGAGGGTTCACCCCTCCACTTT.

V and J are TRBV11-2 and TRBJ1-1; 9 bases are shared with TRBD1. The CDR3 consists of 14 residues. CDR1 SGHAT and CDR2 FQNNGV come from the germline V gene. V was clipped by 5 bases and J by 3 bases; unmatched bases: 4. The CDR3 protein is CASSLWTGDTEAFF. CDR3 DNA: TGTGCCAGCAGCCTATGGACAGGGGACACTGAAGCTTTCTTT.

There are a few counts of this clonotype. This sequence joins TRBV4-2 and TRBJ1-6; D possibly corresponds to TRBD1 (6 bases). The CDR3 sequence is 18 residues long. The germline gives CDR1 LGHNA, CDR2 YNFKEQ. Trimming took 0 bases from V and 1 from J, leaving 13 bases between them. CDR3 sequence reads: CASSQEGGAGSYNSPLHF. The CDR3 DNA reads as TGTGCCAGCAGCCAAGAAGGGGGTGCGGGGTCCTATAATTCACCCCTCCACTTT.

The rearrangement joins TRBV29-1 to TRBJ2-2, with 7 bases aligning to TRBD2. V lost 7 bases and J lost 3; bases outside the gene matches: 5. The germline V gene encodes CDR1 SQVTM and CDR2 ANQGSEA. The CDR3 length is 13 residues. The CDR3 spells CSGREADTGELFF. The CDR3 DNA is TGCAGCGGACGGGAGGCTGACACCGGGGAGCTGTTTTTT.

This clonotype was recorded a few times. A read error may account for a junction end that differs from germline. The J gene is TRBJ2-7, the V gene TRBV29-1, with 9 bases identical to TRBD2. Germline CDR1 and CDR2: SQVTM and ANQGSEA. The CDR3 runs to 14 residues. DNA for the CDR3: TGCAGCGTCGAAGAGTATAGCGGGAGTCGGGAGCAGTACTTC. Translation gives CSVEEYSGSREQYF.

This clonotype appeared once. The chain carries TRBV11-2 and TRBJ2-5; TRBD2 matches 9 bases. Germline lookup yields CDR1 SGHAT and CDR2 FQNNGV. The CDR3 contains 16 residues. Losses at the gene ends were 5 bases for V and 4 bases for J; bases not matched to a gene: 11. CDR3 in DNA: TGTGCCAGCAGCCGAACTAGCGGGTCTATTTTAGAGACCCAGTACTTC. Amino acids: CASSRTSGSILETQYF.

This clonotype was detected only a few times. The CDR3 DNA reads TGTGCCAGCAGCCCTAGGGGAGGGTACCAAGAGACCCAGTACTTC. Translated: CASSPRGGYQETQYF. The chain carries TRBV7-3 and TRBJ2-5; 7 positions agree with TRBD2. V dropped 5 bases and J dropped 0; count of bases not matched to a gene: 6. The CDR3 extends over 15 amino acids. Germline CDR1 SGHTA, CDR2 FQGTGA.

This clonotype was counted between two and nine times. The J gene is TRBJ2-7, the V gene TRBV3-1; D possibly corresponds to TRBD1 (6 bases). In germline, CDR1 is LGHDT, CDR2 YNNKEL (reference sequence). V was cut by 1 base and J by 2 bases, with 18 bases left in between. This CDR3 contains 17 residues. The CDR3 sequence: CASSQGGPWTGTYEQYF. CDR3 nucleotides: TGTGCCAGCAGCCAAGGGGGGCCCTGGACGGGCACCTACGAGCAGTACTTC.

J is TRBJ2-5 and V is TRBV6-2 or TRBV6-3; D is unresolved. The CDR3 runs 13 residues. V shed 0 bases and J shed 4 bases, with 6 bases lying between them. Germline assignment: CDR1 MNHEY and CDR2 SVGEGT. Written as DNA, the CDR3 is TGTGCCAGCAGTTACTCTAGTCTAGAGACCCAGTACTTC. It encodes CASSYSSLETQYF.

Comments on this clonotype: A junction boundary mismatches the germline segment, possibly from a read error. The chain joins TRBV5-1 to TRBJ1-1; D call uncertain. Germline V lookup: CDR1 SGHRS, CDR2 YFSETQ. This CDR3 comprises 14 residues. CDR3 in amino acids: CASSHGRRLPEPFF. The CDR3 bases are TGCGCCAGCAGCCACGGGCGGCGGCTCCCTGAACCTTTCTTT.

The CDR3 reads CASSRGRGQGISYEQYF. CDR3 DNA sequence: TGTGCCAGCAGCCGAGGAAGGGGACAGGGGATTTCCTACGAGCAGTACTTC. V is TRBV11-2 and J is TRBJ2-7, with TRBD1 matching over 10 bases. V lost 5 bases and J lost 1; bases outside the gene matches: 11. CDR3 length: 17 amino acids. CDR1 SGHAT and CDR2 FQNNGV come from the germline V gene.

The chain has TRBV7-9 and TRBJ2-3; no clear D gene. Trimming left V 8 bases short and J 5 bases short, with 20 bases between. Germline V gene data show CDR1 as SEHNR and CDR2 as FQNEAQ (reference sequence). The CDR3 is 15 residues long. The CDR3 protein is CASGRPRGEKDTQYF. CDR3 DNA sequence: TGTGCCAGCGGCCGACCTCGAGGAGAGAAAGATACGCAGTATTTT.

The rearrangement links TRBV4-1 to TRBJ2-1; no firm D call. From germline, CDR1 is MGHRA and CDR2 YSYEKL. The CDR3 is made up of 15 amino acids. Trimming cost V 4 bases and J 4 bases, with 14 bases left between them. The CDR3 region has the DNA TGCGCCAGCAGCCCGTTCGTCGCGGCGTACAATGAGCAGTTCTTC. This encodes CASSPFVAAYNEQFF.

The sample holds a few counts of this clonotype. V gene TRBV7-6 combines with J gene TRBJ2-3; D is possibly TRBD2 (6 bases). Trimming took off 4 bases at V and 4 bases at J, with 18 bases between the two ends. The germline V gene encodes CDR1 SGHVS and CDR2 FNYEAQ. This CDR3 region has 16 residues. DNA for the CDR3: TGTGCCAGCAGCTCCCCTCGGGAGTCGTCGTCAGATACGCAGTATTTT. Translating gives CASSSPRESSSDTQYF. The whole variable domain, filled in from reference TRBV7-6 and TRBJ2-3, reads GAGVSQSPRYKVTKRGQDVALRCDPISGHVSLYWYRQALGQGPEFLTYFNYEAQQDKSGLPNDRFSAERPEGSISTLTIQRTEQRDSAMYRCASSSPRESSSDTQYFGPGTRLTVL.

The gene calls are TRBV5-1 and TRBJ2-7; 8 bases are shared with TRBD1. V lost 0 bases, J lost 6 bases, and 11 bases stayed unmatched. Germline values: CDR1 SGHRS, CDR2 YFSETQ. The CDR3 is made up of 16 amino acids. CDR3 amino acids: CASSLDGRGQRVEQYF. Here the CDR3 DNA reads TGCGCCAGCAGCTTGGATGGCAGGGGGCAAAGAGTCGAGCAGTACTTC.

V and J are TRBV11-2 and TRBJ2-1; D is perhaps TRBD1 or TRBD2 (5 bases each). The CDR3 is 13 amino acids. The germline CDR1 and CDR2 sequences are SGHAT and FQNNGV. Deletions cut 4 bases from V and 10 bases from J, with 14 bases between. The CDR3 region is CASSSGTAVEQFF. The CDR3 coding sequence is TGTGCCAGCAGCTCCGGGACGGCAGTCGAGCAGTTCTTC. The variable domain in full, completed from reference TRBV11-2 and TRBJ2-1, reads EAGVAQSPRYKIIEKRQSVAFWCNPISGHATLYWYQQILGQGPKLLIQFQNNGVVDDSQLPKDRFSAERLKGVDSTLKIQPAKLEDSAVYLCASSSGTAVEQFFGPGTRLTVL.

In its sample, this clonotype was seen a few times. The chain couples TRBV13 to TRBJ2-7, with 9 bases identical to TRBD1. Germline V gene sequence: CDR1 PRHDT, CDR2 FYEKMQ (reference sequence). V lost 5 bases, J lost 5 bases, and 13 bases stayed unmatched. The CDR3 sequence is 16 residues long. CDR3 coding DNA: TGTGCCAGCAGCCCGGGACAGGGAGAGGTGTTTAACGAGCAGTACTTC. Encoded protein: CASSPGQGEVFNEQYF.

This clonotype was counted only a few times. The chain has TRBV20-1 and TRBJ2-7, with TRBD2 matching over 8 bases. Germline trimming cut 4 bases from V and 2 bases from J; bases unmatched to any gene: 16. This CDR3 region has 17 residues. Germline V gene data show CDR1 as DFQATT and CDR2 as SNEGSKA (reference sequence). Here the CDR3 reads CSAMRGEGREVPYEQYF. The DNA of the CDR3 is TGCAGTGCTATGCGGGGGGAGGGCCGGGAGGTCCCCTACGAGCAGTACTTC.

V is TRBV20-1 and J is TRBJ1-3; D gene ambiguous. The V end was cut by 6 bases, the J end by 0 bases, with 6 bases between. Germline V gives CDR1 DFQATT, CDR2 SNEGSKA (reference sequence). The CDR3 spans 12 residues. CDR3: CSAGDSGNTIYF. DNA of the CDR3: TGCAGTGCCGGAGACTCTGGAAACACCATATATTTT.

This clonotype appeared a few times. This chain uses TRBV7-9 with TRBJ2-7; D is unresolved. The CDR3 totals 12 residues. From germline, CDR1 is SEHNR and CDR2 FQNEAQ (reference sequence). Trimming shortened V by 5 bases and J by 5 bases, and 10 bases separated the two germline ends. CDR3: CASSPINNEQYF. For the CDR3, the DNA is TGTGCCAGCAGCCCCATAAACAACGAGCAGTACTTC.

This clonotype was observed a handful of times. This chain uses TRBV4-1 with TRBJ2-5, with TRBD2 as a possible D gene (6 bases). This CDR3 region has 14 residues. The V and J ends lost 5 bases and 5 bases respectively, with 15 bases between them. Per the germline V gene, CDR1 is MGHRA and CDR2 is YSYEKL. CDR3 sequence: CASSTYWGEETQYF. In DNA form, the CDR3 reads TGCGCCAGCAGCACCTACTGGGGGGAGGAGACCCAGTACTTC.

CDR3 loop: CASSLGFLGPNSPLHF. CDR3 DNA sequence: TGTGCCAGCAGCTTGGGGTTTTTAGGGCCTAATTCACCCCTCCACTTT. The genes are TRBV7-9 and TRBJ1-6, with no clear D. The germline CDR1 and CDR2 sequences are SEHNR and FQNEAQ (reference sequence). The CDR3 is made up of 16 amino acids. The V gene lost 3 bases and the J gene lost 6 bases, with 15 bases spanning the gap.

The V and J genes are TRBV4-1 and TRBJ1-1, with D hard to call. CDR1 is MGHRA, CDR2 YSYEKL, per germline. Between the trimmed V and J ends, which lost 1 base and 5 bases, there was a span of 14 bases. This CDR3 is 15 amino acids long. As DNA, the CDR3 is TGCGCCAGCAGCCAAGTTGACCGAAGCTTAACTGAAGCTTTCTTT. Translating gives CASSQVDRSLTEAFF.

In this sample, this clonotype turned up a few times. The V and J genes are TRBV5-6 and TRBJ1-3, with 7 bases identical to TRBD1. Per the germline V gene, CDR1 is SGHDT and CDR2 is YYEEEE. The CDR3 runs to 15 residues. V was clipped by 4 bases and J by 2 bases; unmatched bases: 6. CDR3 loop: CASSLIGQAGNTIYF. In nucleotides, the CDR3 is TGTGCCAGCAGCCTAATAGGACAGGCTGGAAACACCATATATTTT.

This clonotype appeared a few times. This chain uses TRBV7-8 with TRBJ2-2, with no clear D. Germline assignment: CDR1 SGHVS and CDR2 FQNEAQ. The CDR3 is made up of 14 amino acids. Trimming left V 5 bases short and J 5 bases short, with 12 bases between. The CDR3: CASSQAVPTGELFF. CDR3 in DNA: TGTGCCAGCAGCCAGGCGGTCCCTACCGGGGAGCTGTTTTTT.

This clonotype occurred a few times. The gene calls are TRBV12-3 or TRBV12-4 and TRBJ2-5; possibly TRBD1 for D (5 bases). The CDR3 is made up of 14 amino acids. Trimming took 5 bases from V and 1 from J, leaving 11 bases between them. The CDR3 here is CASSPTGPQETQYF. Here the CDR3 DNA reads TGTGCCAGCAGTCCAACAGGACCCCAAGAGACCCAGTACTTC.